These T cell receptor beta chains were read from a single sample in a study of CD8 T cells in Susac syndrome. MiXCR, applied by TCRdb to the immunoSEQ multiplex PCR reads, yields one record per CDR3 protein. The sample has over 95,000 distinct CDR3 sequences, approximately 90% seen once. Material for sequencing was CD8+ T cells from PBMCs. All receptors derive from a human donor in good health. The CDR3 runs from the conserved cysteine through the conserved F or W. D genes are given only for firm matches. Clone size, where shown, is once, few, many, or a class for clones that have expanded.

TRBJ2-2	NA	NA	TRBV5-1	15	CASSPRGANTGELFF	TGCGCCAGCAGCCCCAGGGGTGCAAACACCGGGGAGCTGTTTTTT
TRBJ2-3	NA	NA	TRBV5-1	12	CASSLDLDTQYF	TGCGCCAGCAGCTTGGATTTAGATACGCAGTATTTT
TRBJ2-5	NA	NA	TRBV10-3	15	CAISEQGLVRETQYF	TGTGCCATCAGTGAGCAGGGATTAGTCCGAGAGACCCAGTACTTC
TRBJ2-7	TRBD2	NA	TRBV20-1	13	CSAGGLAAYEQYF	TGCAGTGCTGGGGGACTAGCGGCCTACGAGCAGTACTTC
TRBJ1-3	NA	once	TRBV20-1	12	CSARRLENTIYF	TGCAGTGCTAGAAGGCTGGAGAACACCATATATTTT
TRBJ2-7	NA	NA	TRBV3-1	13	CASSQFGPGEQYF	NA
TRBJ1-5	NA	NA	TRBV6-6	14	CASSYSGGNQPQHF	TGTGCCAGCAGTTACTCGGGAGGGAATCAGCCCCAGCATTTT
TRBJ1-1	NA	NA	TRBV3-1	11	CASNQNTEAFF	TGTGCCAGCAACCAAAACACTGAAGCTTTCTTT
TRBJ2-7	NA	NA	TRBV29-1	14	CSVEEGGSAYEQYF	TGCAGCGTTGAAGAGGGGGGCAGCGCCTACGAGCAGTACTTC
TRBJ1-1	NA	NA	TRBV7-9	13	CASSLALGVGAFF	TGTGCCAGCAGCTTAGCTCTTGGGGTTGGAGCTTTCTTT
TRBJ2-3	TRBD1	NA	TRBV20-1	15	CSAKPGQGATDTQYF	TGCAGTGCTAAGCCGGGACAGGGGGCCACAGATACGCAGTATTTT
TRBJ1-2	NA	NA	TRBV3-1	17	CASSQGTAVHFNYGYTF	TGTGCCAGCAGCCAAGGGACAGCCGTCCATTTCAACTATGGCTACACCTTC
TRBJ2-7	NA	NA	TRBV7-2	15	CASSFGGVPIYEQYF	TGTGCCAGCAGCTTTGGGGGAGTCCCCATTTACGAGCAGTACTTC
TRBJ2-5	TRBD2	NA	TRBV28	13	CAIGEGVQETQYF	TGTGCCATCGGGGAGGGAGTCCAAGAGACCCAGTACTTC
TRBJ2-1	NA	NA	TRBV12-3/TRBV12-4	12	CASSLSYNEQFF	TGTGCCAGCAGTCTATCCTACAATGAGCAGTTCTTC
TRBJ2-7	TRBD2	once	TRBV3-1	15	CASSSWTSGAYEQYF	TGTGCCAGCAGCTCCTGGACTAGCGGGGCCTACGAGCAGTACTTC
TRBJ2-5	NA	NA	TRBV14	14	CASSQVGSGETQYF	TGTGCCAGCAGCCAAGTAGGGTCTGGGGAGACCCAGTACTTC
TRBJ2-3	NA	NA	TRBV5-6	12	CASTLDSKEVNF	TGTGCCAGCACTCTCGACTCCAAAGAGGTGAATTTT
TRBJ1-1	TRBD1	NA	TRBV5-1	13	CASGETGHTEAFF	TGCGCCAGCGGTGAGACAGGGCACACTGAAGCTTTCTTT
TRBJ2-5	NA	NA	TRBV6-1	17	CASRLHFRETGRETQYF	TGTGCCAGCAGGCTACACTTTCGGGAGACAGGGAGGGAGACCCAGTACTTC
TRBJ2-5	NA	NA	TRBV5-4	14	CASSLGPGQETQYF	TGTGCCAGCAGCTTGGGTCCGGGGCAAGAGACCCAGTACTTC
TRBJ2-2	NA	once	TRBV4-2	14	CASSLTRSTGELFF	TGTGCCAGCAGCCTGACCAGAAGCACCGGGGAGCTGTTTTTT